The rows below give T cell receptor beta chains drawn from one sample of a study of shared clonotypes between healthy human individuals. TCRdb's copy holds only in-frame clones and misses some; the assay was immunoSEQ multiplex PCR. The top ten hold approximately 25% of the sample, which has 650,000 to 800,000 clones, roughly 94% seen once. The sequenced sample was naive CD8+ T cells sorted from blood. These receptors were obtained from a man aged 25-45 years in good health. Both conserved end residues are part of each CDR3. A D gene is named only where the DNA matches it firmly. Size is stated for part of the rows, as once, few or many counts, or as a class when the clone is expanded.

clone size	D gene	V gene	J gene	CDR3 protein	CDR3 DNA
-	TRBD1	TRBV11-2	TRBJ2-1	CASSPIRGRTGANNEQFF	TGTGCCAGCAGCCCCATCCGTGGTCGGACAGGGGCAAACAATGAGCAGTTCTTC
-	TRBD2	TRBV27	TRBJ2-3	CASSIAGRTDTQYF	TGTGCCAGCAGTATAGCGGGCCGCACAGATACGCAGTATTTT
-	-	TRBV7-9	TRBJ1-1	CASSLGAVENTEAFF	TGTGCCAGCAGCTTAGGCGCGGTGGAGAACACTGAAGCTTTCTTT
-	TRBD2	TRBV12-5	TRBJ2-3	CASGLDTLAGGTDTQYF	TGTGCTAGTGGTTTGGACACACTAGCGGGAGGCACAGATACGCAGTATTTT
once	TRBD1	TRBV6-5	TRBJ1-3	CASKRAGGKGNTIYF	TGTGCCAGCAAGCGGGCAGGGGGCAAGGGAAACACCATATATTTT
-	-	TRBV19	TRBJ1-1	CASSIGRNEAFF	TGTGCCAGTAGTATCGGACGGAATGAAGCTTTCTTT
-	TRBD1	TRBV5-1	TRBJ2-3	CASSSQGTDTQYF	TGCGCCAGTAGTTCACAGGGGACAGATACGCAGTATTTT
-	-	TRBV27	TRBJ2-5	CASRIVSGGVLETQYF	TGTGCCAGCAGAATCGTCTCCGGGGGAGTTCTAGAGACCCAGTACTTC
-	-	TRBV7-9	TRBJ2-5	CASSQGGTQYF	TGTGCCAGCAGCCAGGGGGGGACCCAGTACTTC
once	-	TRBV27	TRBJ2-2	CASSITHSAGELFF	TGTGCCAGCAGTATTACCCACAGCGCCGGGGAGCTGTTTTTT
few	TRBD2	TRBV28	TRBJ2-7	CASTPTSGGIEQYF	TGTGCCAGCACCCCGACTAGCGGGGGGATCGAGCAGTACTTC
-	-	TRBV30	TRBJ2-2	CAWEPTVDSTGELFF	TGTGCCTGGGAGCCCACCGTCGACAGCACCGGGGAGCTGTTTTTT
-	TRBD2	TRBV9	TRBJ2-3	CASSLWTSGNTDTQYF	TGTGCCAGCAGCCTATGGACTAGCGGTAACACAGATACGCAGTATTTT
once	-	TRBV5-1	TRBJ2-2	CASSSGTAILDTGELFF	TGCGCCAGCAGTTCCGGGACCGCGATTCTCGACACCGGGGAGCTGTTTTTT
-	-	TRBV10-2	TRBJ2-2	CASSEQAGANTGELFF	TGCGCCAGCAGTGAGCAGGCAGGGGCGAACACCGGGGAGCTGTTTTTT
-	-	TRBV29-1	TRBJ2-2	CSVDRANTGELFF	TGCAGCGTTGACCGGGCGAACACCGGGGAGCTGTTTTTT
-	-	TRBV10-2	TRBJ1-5	CASSVGRGANQPQHF	TGCGCCAGCAGTGTCGGCAGGGGAGCAAATCAGCCCCAGCATTTT
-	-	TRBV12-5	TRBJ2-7	CASALKGQVIVHEQYF	TGTGCTAGTGCCCTTAAGGGTCAGGTGATTGTACACGAGCAGTACTTC
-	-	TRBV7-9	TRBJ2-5	CASSLAGVGANF	TGTGCCAGCAGCTTAGCGGGGGTGGGAGCAAACTTC
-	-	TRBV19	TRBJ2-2	CASAFAGATGELFF	TGTGCCAGTGCATTTGCGGGGGCGACCGGGGAGCTGTTTTTT
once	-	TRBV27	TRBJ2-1	CASSSQGTSYNEQFF	TGTGCCAGCAGTTCACAGGGAACGTCCTACAATGAGCAGTTCTTC
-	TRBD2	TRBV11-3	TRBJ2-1	CASSAKAGRAVGEQFF	TGTGCCAGCAGCGCAAAAGCAGGGAGGGCCGTAGGTGAGCAGTTCTTC
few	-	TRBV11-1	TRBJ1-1	CASSIPPEGSMNTEAFF	TGTGCCAGCAGCATCCCGCCGGAGGGATCGATGAACACTGAAGCTTTCTTT
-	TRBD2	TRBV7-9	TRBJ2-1	CASRKIASLAGYNEQFF	TGTGCCAGCAGGAAGATAGCGTCGCTAGCGGGCTACAATGAGCAGTTCTTC
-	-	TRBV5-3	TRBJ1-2	CARSLCGPGYGYTF	TGTGCCAGAAGCTTGTGTGGGCCAGGCTATGGCTACACCTTC
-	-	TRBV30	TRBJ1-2	CAWMGATYNYGYTF	TGTGCCTGGATGGGCGCCACGTATAACTATGGCTACACCTTC
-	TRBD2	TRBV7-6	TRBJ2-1	CASSLGIRDYLNEQFF	TGTGCCAGCAGCTTAGGGATCCGGGACTATCTCAATGAGCAGTTCTTC
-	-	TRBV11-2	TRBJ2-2	CASSLITGELFF	TGTGCCAGCAGCTTGATCACCGGGGAGCTGTTTTTT
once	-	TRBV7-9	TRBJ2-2	CASTLGGYERELFF	TGTGCCAGCACCCTAGGGGGGTACGAGAGGGAGCTGTTTTTT
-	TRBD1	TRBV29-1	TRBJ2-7	CSGITGQGDDEQYF	TGCAGCGGGATCACCGGACAGGGGGACGACGAGCAGTACTTC
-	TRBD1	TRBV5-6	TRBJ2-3	CASSHRWTGGGTDTQYF	TGTGCCAGCAGCCACAGATGGACAGGGGGAGGTACAGATACGCAGTATTTT
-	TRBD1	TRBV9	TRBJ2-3	CASSASGGSSTDTQYF	TGTGCCAGCAGCGCTTCAGGGGGCTCTAGCACAGATACGCAGTATTTT
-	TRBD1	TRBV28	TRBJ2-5	CASRAGDRASRETQYF	TGTGCCAGCAGGGCCGGAGACAGGGCTTCTCGAGAGACCCAGTACTTC
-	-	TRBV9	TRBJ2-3	CASSVGVSTDTQYF	TGTGCCAGCAGCGTAGGGGTAAGCACAGATACGCAGTATTTT
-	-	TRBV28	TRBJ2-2	CASSFSGASATGELFF	TGTGCCAGCAGTTTTTCAGGGGCTAGTGCCACCGGGGAGCTGTTTTTT
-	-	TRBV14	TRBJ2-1	CASRPYSWNEQFF	TGTGCCAGCAGACCTTATTCGTGGAATGAGCAGTTCTTC
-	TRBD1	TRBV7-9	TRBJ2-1	CASRQGAPNEQFF	TGTGCCTCTAGACAGGGGGCCCCCAATGAGCAGTTCTTC
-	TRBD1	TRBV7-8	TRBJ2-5	CASSAEGQSQETQYF	TGTGCCAGCAGCGCCGAGGGACAGAGCCAAGAGACCCAGTACTTC
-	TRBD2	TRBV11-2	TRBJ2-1	CASSRTSGGLYNEQFF	TGTGCCAGCAGCCGGACTAGCGGGGGTCTTTACAATGAGCAGTTCTTC
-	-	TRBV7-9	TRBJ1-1	CASSSDPERFEAFF	TGTGCCAGCAGTTCCGACCCAGAACGGTTCGAAGCTTTCTTT
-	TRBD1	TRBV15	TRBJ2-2	CATSGPGQPNTGELFF	TGTGCCACCAGCGGACCGGGACAGCCGAACACCGGGGAGCTGTTTTTT
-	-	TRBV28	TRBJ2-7	CASSLAPGRVSSYEQYF	TGTGCCAGCAGTTTAGCCCCCGGCAGGGTCTCCTCCTACGAGCAGTACTTC
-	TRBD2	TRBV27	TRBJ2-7	CASSSPSSGTSYEQYF	TGTGCCAGCAGTTCCCCGTCGAGCGGGACCTCCTACGAGCAGTACTTC
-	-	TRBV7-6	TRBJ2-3	CASNKRVEGLNTDTQYF	TGTGCCAGCAACAAGAGGGTGGAGGGACTCAACACAGATACGCAGTATTTT
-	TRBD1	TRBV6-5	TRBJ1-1	CASSPTGTTEAFF	TGTGCCAGCAGCCCGACAGGGACCACTGAAGCTTTCTTT
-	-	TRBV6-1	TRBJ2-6	CASSDETGSGANVLTF	TGTGCCAGCAGTGACGAAACAGGGAGTGGGGCCAACGTCCTGACTTTC
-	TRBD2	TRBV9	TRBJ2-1	CASSPTSAYNEQFF	TGTGCCAGCAGCCCCACTAGCGCCTACAATGAGCAGTTCTTC
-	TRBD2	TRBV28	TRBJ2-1	CASSLRASGSSYNEQFF	TGTGCCAGCAGTTTAAGGGCTAGCGGGAGTTCCTACAATGAGCAGTTCTTC
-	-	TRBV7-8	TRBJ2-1	CASSAGDYYNEQFF	TGTGCCAGCAGCGCGGGTGACTACTACAATGAGCAGTTCTTC
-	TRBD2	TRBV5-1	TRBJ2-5	CASSWRGLAGQETQYF	TGCGCCAGCAGCTGGAGGGGACTAGCGGGGCAAGAGACCCAGTACTTC
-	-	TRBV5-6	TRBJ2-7	CASSSRDLYPTYEQYF	TGTGCCAGCAGCTCCCGGGACCTCTATCCTACCTACGAGCAGTACTTC
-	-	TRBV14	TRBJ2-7	CASSQEHRDPRNSYEQYF	TGTGCCAGCAGCCAAGAGCACCGGGACCCAAGGAACTCCTACGAGCAGTACTTC
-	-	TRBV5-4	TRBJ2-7	CASSSVESYEQYF	TGTGCCAGCAGCTCGGTGGAGTCCTACGAGCAGTACTTC
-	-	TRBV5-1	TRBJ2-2	CASSWKASDTTNTGELFF	TGCGCCAGCAGCTGGAAGGCTAGCGATACTACAAACACCGGGGAGCTGTTTTTT
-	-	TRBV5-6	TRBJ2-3	CASTGVGRVTDTQYF	TGTGCCAGCACCGGAGTCGGTAGGGTGACAGATACGCAGTATTTT
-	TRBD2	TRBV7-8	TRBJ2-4	CASSLEFRLAGGPGFTKNIQYF	TGTGCCAGCAGCTTAGAGTTTCGATTAGCGGGAGGGCCGGGGTTTACCAAAAACATTCAGTACTTC